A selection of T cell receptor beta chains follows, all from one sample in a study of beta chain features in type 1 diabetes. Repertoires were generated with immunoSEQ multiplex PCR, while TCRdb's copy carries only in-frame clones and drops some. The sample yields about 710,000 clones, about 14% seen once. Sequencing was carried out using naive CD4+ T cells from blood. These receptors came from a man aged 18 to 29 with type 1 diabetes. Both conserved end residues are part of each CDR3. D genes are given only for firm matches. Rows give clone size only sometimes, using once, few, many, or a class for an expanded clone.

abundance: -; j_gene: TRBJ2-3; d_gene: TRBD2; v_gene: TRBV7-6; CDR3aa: CASSLALAGAAGTDTQYF; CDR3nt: TGTGCCAGCAGCTTAGCTTTAGCGGGAGCCGCCGGGACAGATACGCAGTATTTT
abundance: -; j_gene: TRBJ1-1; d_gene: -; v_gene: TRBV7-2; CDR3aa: CASSLAPGNTEAFF; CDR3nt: TGTGCCAGCAGCTTAGCTCCCGGGAACACTGAAGCTTTCTTT
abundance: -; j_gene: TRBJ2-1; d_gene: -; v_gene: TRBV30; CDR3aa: CAWSVWQGTYNEQFF; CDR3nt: TGTGCCTGGAGTGTCTGGCAGGGGACCTACAATGAGCAGTTCTTC
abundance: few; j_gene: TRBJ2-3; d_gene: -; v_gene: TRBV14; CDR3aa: CASNPGGLTDTQYF; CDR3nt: TGTGCCAGCAACCCAGGGGGACTCACAGATACGCAGTATTTT
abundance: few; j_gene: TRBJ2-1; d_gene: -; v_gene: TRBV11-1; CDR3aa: CASSPKGTHNEQFF; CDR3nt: TGTGCCAGCAGCCCGAAAGGGACCCACAATGAGCAGTTCTTC
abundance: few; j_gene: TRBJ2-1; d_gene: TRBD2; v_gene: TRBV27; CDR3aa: CASGPSGKYEQFF; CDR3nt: TGTGCCAGCGGGCCTAGCGGGAAGTATGAGCAGTTCTTC
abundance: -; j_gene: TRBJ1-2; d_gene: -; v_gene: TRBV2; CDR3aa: CASSEIRAEGYTF; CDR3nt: TGTGCCAGCAGTGAAATTAGGGCGGAAGGCTACACCTTC
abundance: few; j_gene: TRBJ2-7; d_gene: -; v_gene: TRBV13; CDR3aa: CASRAFSYEQYF; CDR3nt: TGTGCCAGCAGAGCCTTTTCCTACGAGCAGTACTTC
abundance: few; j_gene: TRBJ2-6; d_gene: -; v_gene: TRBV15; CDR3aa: CATSRVNSGANVLTF; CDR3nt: TGTGCCACCAGCAGAGTGAACTCTGGGGCCAACGTCCTGACTTTC
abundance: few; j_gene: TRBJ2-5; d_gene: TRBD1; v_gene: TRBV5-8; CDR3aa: CASSTRTGSETQYF; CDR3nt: TGTGCCAGCAGCACGAGGACAGGGAGCGAGACCCAGTACTTC